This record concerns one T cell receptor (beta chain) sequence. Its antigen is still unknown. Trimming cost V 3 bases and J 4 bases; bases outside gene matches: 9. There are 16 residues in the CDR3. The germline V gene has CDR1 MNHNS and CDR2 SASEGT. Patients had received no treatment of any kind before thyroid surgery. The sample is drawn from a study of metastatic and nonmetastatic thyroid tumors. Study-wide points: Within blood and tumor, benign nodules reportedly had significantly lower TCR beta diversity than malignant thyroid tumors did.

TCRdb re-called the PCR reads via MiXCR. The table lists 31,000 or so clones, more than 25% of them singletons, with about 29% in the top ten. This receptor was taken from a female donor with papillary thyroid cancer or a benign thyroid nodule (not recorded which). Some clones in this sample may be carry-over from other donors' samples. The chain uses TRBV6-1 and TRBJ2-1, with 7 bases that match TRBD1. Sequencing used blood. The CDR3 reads CASSEAIRGYYNEQFF. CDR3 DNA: TGTGCCAGCAGTGAGGCAATCAGGGGGTATTACAATGAGCAGTTCTTC.